This T cell receptor beta chain was sequenced during a study of PD-1 blockade in classical Hodgkin lymphoma. Produced via immunoSEQ multiplex PCR; TCRdb's table is partial and in-frame only. The sample records about 33,000 clones, 72% being singletons. The germline V gene has CDR1 LNHNV and CDR2 YYDKDF (reference sequence). The length of the CDR3 is 16 residues. V lost 5 bases and J lost 2, with 19 bases in between. The time point denotes: cycle 4 day 1 (C4D1), after 5 to 7 weeks of nivolumab. Following autologous stem cell transplantation, relapse occurred in every patient, and exposure to brentuximab vedotin varied. The study recorded best responses of complete response, partial response or progressive disease.

The receptor was isolated from a human donor with classical Hodgkin lymphoma. V gene TRBV15 combines with J gene TRBJ2-7; D is possibly TRBD1 or TRBD2 (7 bases each). This material consisted of peripheral blood mononuclear cells (PBMCs), taken before the fourth cycle of nivolumab. The CDR3 region is CATSEILTGTTYEQYF. The CDR3, as DNA: TGTGCCACCAGCGAAATACTGACAGGGACTACCTACGAGCAGTACTTC.